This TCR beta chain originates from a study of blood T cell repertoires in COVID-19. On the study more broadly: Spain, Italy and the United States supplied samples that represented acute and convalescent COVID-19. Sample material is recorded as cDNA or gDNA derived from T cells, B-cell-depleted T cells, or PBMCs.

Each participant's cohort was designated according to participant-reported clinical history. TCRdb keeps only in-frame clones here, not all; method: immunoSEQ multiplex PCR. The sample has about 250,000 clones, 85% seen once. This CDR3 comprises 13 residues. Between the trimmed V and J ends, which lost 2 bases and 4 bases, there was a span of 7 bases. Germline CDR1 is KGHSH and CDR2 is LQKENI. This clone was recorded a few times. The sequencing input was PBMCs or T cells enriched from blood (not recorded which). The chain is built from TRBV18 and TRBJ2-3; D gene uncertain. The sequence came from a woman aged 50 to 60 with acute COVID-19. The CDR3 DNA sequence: TGTGCCAGCTCACCAGGTCTAGCAGATACGCAGTATTTT. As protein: CASSPGLADTQYF.